Many counts were recorded for the clone carrying this T cell receptor beta chain. The target antigen is unknown. The CDR3 regions of TCR beta were amplified from RNA transcripts. First-round RT-PCR with HTBI primers amplified the TCR CDR3 region. TCRdb reprocessed the multiplex PCR reads via MiXCR and lists one record per CDR3 protein. This sample carries about 600,000 distinct CDR3 sequences, 14% of them seen once, and the ten largest clones take about 6.6%. This entry comes from a study of T cells in Graves' hyperthyroidism and ophthalmopathy. Among ophthalmopathy patients, the Clinical Activity Score reached at least 3, the NOSPECS grade reached at least 4, and duration remained under 3 months. Those patients with uncontrolled infection, other autoimmune disease, pregnancy or lactation were excluded. Study-wide results and caveats: Clonotypes that were expanded in thyroid above 0.001 mostly appeared in blood too. Ophthalmopathy stood apart from stable hyperthyroidism in a 13 V-J model.

This sequence was found in a woman aged 18-30 years with Graves' ophthalmopathy. What was sequenced was blood.

CDR3 residues: CASRRADYEQYF. For the CDR3, the DNA is TGTGCCAGCAGACGGGCCGACTACGAGCAGTACTTC. This chain links TRBV27 with TRBJ2-7; no clear D. CDR3 length: 12 residues. CDR1 is MNHEY and CDR2 is SMNVEV in the germline V gene (reference sequence). The V end was cut by 6 bases, the J end by 3 bases, with 9 bases between.